A single sample gave rise to the 15 T cell receptor beta chains below, sequenced in a study of cytomegalovirus exposure and HLA in healthy donors (dated by TCRdb to about 2017). Library prep was done by the immunoSEQ multiplex PCR assay. The multiplex PCR relied on a mix of 60 forward primers for TCR Vbeta segments and 13 reverse primers for TCR Jbeta segments. TCRdb re-hosts the immuneACCESS table, in-frame sequences only. Its copies lack some clones; in the studies checked, an unresolved V gene accounts for under half of them, and the cause for the rest is not known. The sample data list 90,000 to 150,000 clones, and 70% to 85% of these were observed just once. Of the sample, around 3.5% falls within the top ten clones. The specimen sequenced was PBMCs. These receptors were collected from a human donor in good health.

The rearrangement uses TRBV6-6 and TRBJ1-2, with 7 bases lining up with TRBD1. Germline CDR1 MNHNY, CDR2 SVGAGI (reference sequence). The V gene end was trimmed by 6 bases and the J gene end by 0 bases; junction bases not matched to a gene: 7. The length of the CDR3 is 15 residues. The CDR3 DNA is TGTGCCAGCAGGGGGGACAGCCAAGCTAACTATGGCTACACCTTC. Protein: CASRGDSQANYGYTF.

This clone was observed once. This rearrangement joins TRBV7-9 to TRBJ1-3; TRBD1 agrees at 7 bases. The CDR3 is made up of 16 amino acids. The germline gives CDR1 SEHNR, CDR2 FQNEAQ (reference sequence). V lost 2 bases, J lost 4 bases, and 8 bases stayed unmatched. The CDR3 DNA reads as TGTGCCAGCAGCTTAAACAGGGGCTTTCGAGGAAACACCATATATTTT. It specifies CASSLNRGFRGNTIYF. The full variable domain, completed using reference TRBV7-9 and TRBJ1-3, is DTGVSQNPRHKITKRGQNVTFRCDPISEHNRLYWYRQTLGQGPEFLTYFQNEAQLEKSRLLSDRFSAERPKGSFSTLEIQRTEQGDSAMYLCASSLNRGFRGNTIYFGEGSWLTVV.

The V and J genes are TRBV6-1 and TRBJ1-2; 7 positions match TRBD1. J was trimmed by 3 bases and V by 6 bases; bases with no gene match: 7. There are 14 residues in the CDR3. CDR1 and CDR2 (germline): MNHNS, SASEGT. In DNA form, the CDR3 reads TGTGCCAGCAGAGCGACAGGGTTGGACTATGGCTACACCTTC. Its protein is CASRATGLDYGYTF.

The chain couples TRBV11-2 to TRBJ2-1; D is uncertain. Trimming stripped 2 bases from V and 9 bases from J, with 8 bases between. Germline loops: CDR1 SGHAT, CDR2 FQNNGV. The CDR3 runs to 12 residues. The CDR3 sequence is CASSLRRVEQFF. The DNA of the CDR3 is TGTGCCAGCAGCTTACGTCGGGTTGAGCAGTTCTTC.

Here the CDR3 DNA reads TGTGCCAGCAGCCCCCAGGCGTTCACCGGGGAGCTGTTTTTT. This translates into CASSPQAFTGELFF. The J gene is TRBJ2-2, the V gene TRBV7-2; D is undetermined. V was trimmed by 5 bases and J by 4 bases, leaving 11 bases between them. This CDR3 has 14 residues. Germline CDR1 reads SGHTA; CDR2 reads FQGNSA.

The chain joins TRBV14 to TRBJ1-1; tentative D call: TRBD1 (6 bases). V lost 5 bases and J lost 6, with 13 bases in between. This CDR3 is built from 13 residues. Germline CDR1 SGHDN, CDR2 FVKESK. The CDR3 region has the DNA TGTGCCAGCAGCGTCCGAGGGGGGGCTGAAGCTTTCTTT. Translated, it gives CASSVRGGAEAFF.

This sequence joins TRBV6-5 and TRBJ2-7; maybe TRBD2 (5 bases). This CDR3 is 16 amino acids long. Germline V CDR1 and CDR2: MNHEY, SVGAGI. Trimming removed 0 bases from V and 6 bases from J, with 18 bases in between. CDR3 in amino acids: CASSYSALVAGGEQYF. The CDR3 coding sequence is TGTGCCAGCAGTTACTCGGCACTAGTGGCGGGCGGCGAGCAGTACTTC.

The genes are TRBV18 and TRBJ2-7; D perhaps matches TRBD2 (6 bases). Trimming removed 2 bases at V and 5 bases at J, with 22 bases between. Germline V gene sequence: CDR1 KGHSH, CDR2 LQKENI. This CDR3 has 17 amino acids. Here the CDR3 reads CASSPNPGRFPAHEQYF. The CDR3, as DNA: TGTGCCAGCTCACCAAACCCAGGGAGGTTCCCGGCCCACGAGCAGTACTTC.

This clone appeared a single time. The chain carries TRBV27 and TRBJ1-2; TRBD1 agrees at 7 bases. The CDR3 spans 18 residues. Germline CDR1 MNHEY, CDR2 SMNVEV (reference sequence). With V trimmed by 0 bases and J by 4 bases, 14 bases remained unmatched. The CDR3 here is CASSLSPPTGVVFYGYTF. The CDR3, as DNA: TGTGCCAGCAGTTTATCCCCTCCCACAGGGGTTGTGTTCTATGGCTACACCTTC.

The chain couples TRBV18 to TRBJ2-5; the D gene is possibly TRBD1 (5 bases). Deletions cut 2 bases from V and 3 bases from J, with 7 bases between. Germline V gene data show CDR1 as KGHSH and CDR2 as LQKENI. This CDR3 comprises 13 residues. The CDR3 coding sequence is TGTGCCAGCTCACCAATCAGGGAAGAGACCCAGTACTTC. Translation: CASSPIREETQYF. Filled out from reference TRBV18 and TRBJ2-5, the complete variable domain reads NAGVMQNPRHLVRRRGQEARLRCSPMKGHSHVYWYRQLPEEGLKFMVYLQKENIIDESGMPKERFSAEFPKEGPSILRIQQVVRGDSAAYFCASSPIREETQYFGPGTRLLVL.

This clone was detected only a few times. The chain has TRBV19 and TRBJ1-4, with D maybe TRBD1 (6 bases). The germline gives CDR1 LNHDA, CDR2 SQIVND (reference sequence). This CDR3 region has 15 residues. V was clipped by 3 bases and J by 6 bases, with 14 bases between them. The CDR3 here is CASSIETGPYEKLFF. CDR3 DNA: TGTGCCAGTAGTATCGAGACAGGACCCTATGAAAAACTGTTTTTT. The entire variable domain, with the rest obtained from reference TRBV19 and TRBJ1-4, is as follows: DGGITQSPKYLFRKEGQNVTLSCEQNLNHDAMYWYRQDPGQGLRLIYYSQIVNDFQKGDIAEGYSVSREKKESFPLTVTSAQKNPTAFYLCASSIETGPYEKLFFGSGTQLSVL.

This chain links TRBV21-1 with TRBJ2-4; the table's D call, TRBD2, was not checked against the DNA. TRBV21-1 is annotated as a pseudogene. The CDR3 has 15 residues. The CDR3, as DNA: TGTGCCAGCAGCGAGGAGGGACAGGGTGCTAGCGGGAGTGCTTTC. The encoded protein is CASSEEGQGASGSAF.

The V call is TRBV25-1, the J call TRBJ2-5, with 9 bases matching TRBD2. CDR3 length equals 16 residues. Unmatched junction bases numbered 5, after V lost 3 bases and J lost 0 bases. Germline-derived CDR1 and CDR2 are MGHDK and SYGVNS. The DNA for the CDR3 is TGTGCCAGCAGTGATTGGACTAGCGTAAACCAAGAGACCCAGTACTTC. Amino acids: CASSDWTSVNQETQYF.

The chain carries TRBV5-6 and TRBJ1-1; 11 bases match TRBD1. CDR3 length: 17 amino acids. The germline gives CDR1 SGHDT, CDR2 YYEEEE. Losses at the gene ends were 1 base for V and 7 bases for J; bases not matched to a gene: 12. The CDR3, as DNA: TGTGCCAGCAGCTTGAGGCTCCGGGACAGGGGGTTGATTGAAGCTTTCTTT. It is translated as CASSLRLRDRGLIEAFF. Full variable domain (missing parts from reference TRBV5-6 and TRBJ1-1): DAGVTQSPTHLIKTRGQQVTLRCSPKSGHDTVSWYQQALGQGPQFIFQYYEEEERQRGNFPDRFSGHQFPNYSSELNVNALLLGDSALYLCASSLRLRDRGLIEAFFGQGTRLTVV.

This chain joins TRBV6-1 and TRBJ1-5; the match to TRBD1 covers 7 bases. The CDR3 covers 13 residues. CDR1 is MNHNS and CDR2 is SASEGT in the germline V gene. V shed 6 bases, J shed 7 bases, and the junction held 6 bases outside the gene matches. CDR3 residues: CASREQGNQPQHF. As DNA, the CDR3 is TGTGCCAGCAGAGAACAGGGGAACCAGCCCCAGCATTTT.